This TCR beta chain was captured in a study of breast tumors, draining lymph nodes, adjacent tissues. This clonotype was seen many times. Its antigen is as yet unknown. One end of the junction fails to match germline, which may point to a read error. MiXCR was run by TCRdb on the multiplex PCR reads, yielding one entry per CDR3 protein. This table holds some 110,000 distinct CDR3 sequences, more than 30% found once. Axillary draining lymph nodes of breast cancer patients supplied the node samples. The CDR3 has 15 amino acids. Per germline, CDR1 SNHLY and CDR2 FYNNEI. Study-wide findings and caveats: Luminal-like breast cancer showed significantly greater tumor-nontumor repertoire similarity than basal-like breast cancer did.

The sample taken for sequencing was axillary lymph node tissue. The receptor comes from a female donor with breast cancer. Some clones in this sample may be carry-over from other donors' samples. The chain employs TRBV2 and TRBJ1-5; the D is unclear. The CDR3 is CVSSATAVRDQPQHF. The CDR3 bases are TGTGTCAGCAGTGCGACGGCCGTTCGAGATCAGCCCCAGCATTTT.